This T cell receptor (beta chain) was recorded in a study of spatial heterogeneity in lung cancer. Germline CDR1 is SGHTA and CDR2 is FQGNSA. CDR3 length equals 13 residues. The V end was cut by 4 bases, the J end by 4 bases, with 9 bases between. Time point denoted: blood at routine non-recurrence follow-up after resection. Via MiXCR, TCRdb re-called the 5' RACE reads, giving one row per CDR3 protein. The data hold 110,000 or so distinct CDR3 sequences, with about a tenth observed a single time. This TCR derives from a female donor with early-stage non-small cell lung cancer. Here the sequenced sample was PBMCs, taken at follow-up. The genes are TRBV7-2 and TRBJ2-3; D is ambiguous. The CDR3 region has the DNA TGTGCCAGCAGCTCAGAACGTGCAGATACGCAGTATTTT. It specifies CASSSERADTQYF.